This TCR beta chain was sequenced for a study of OX40 agonist ivuxolimab in advanced cancers. Study details: Previous treatment with anti-PD-1, anti-PD-L1 or anti-CTLA-4 therapy was allowed; 40% had received some.

General study points: Relative to CD4+, CD8+ T cells held more expanded clones on average.

With respect to this clone: Antigen: not known.

Sequencing was performed with immunoSEQ multiplex PCR; in TCRdb, only in-frame clones are kept and a portion is missing. The profile covers over 90,000 clones, with 90% appearing a single time and more than 0.15% taken by the ten largest. J gave up 3 bases and V 7 bases, and 4 bases lay outside the gene matches. Germline CDR1 reads SNHLY; CDR2 reads FYNNEI. This CDR3 contains 13 residues. Sequences were derived from CD4+ or CD8+ T cells sorted from blood, sampled in a trial of the OX40 agonist ivuxolimab. The chain joins TRBV2 to TRBJ2-3; 7 bases agree with TRBD1. The source of this sequence is an adult with an advanced solid tumor such as melanoma, head and neck, liver or kidney cancer. The CDR3 loop is CASNRDRTDTQYF. CDR3 sequence (DNA): TGTGCCAGCAACCGGGACAGAACAGATACGCAGTATTTT.